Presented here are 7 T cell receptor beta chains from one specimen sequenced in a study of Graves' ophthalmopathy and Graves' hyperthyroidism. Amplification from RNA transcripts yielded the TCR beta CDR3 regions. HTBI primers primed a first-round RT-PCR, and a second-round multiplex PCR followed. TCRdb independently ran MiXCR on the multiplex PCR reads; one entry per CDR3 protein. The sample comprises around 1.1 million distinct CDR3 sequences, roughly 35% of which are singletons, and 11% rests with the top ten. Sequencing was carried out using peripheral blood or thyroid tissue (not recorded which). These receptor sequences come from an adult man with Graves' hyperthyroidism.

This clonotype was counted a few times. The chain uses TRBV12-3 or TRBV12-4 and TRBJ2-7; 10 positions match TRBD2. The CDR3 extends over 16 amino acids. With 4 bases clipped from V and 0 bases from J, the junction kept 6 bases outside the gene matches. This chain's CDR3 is CASSSGLADSSYEQYF. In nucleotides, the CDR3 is TGTGCCAGCAGTTCCGGACTAGCGGACAGCTCCTACGAGCAGTACTTC.

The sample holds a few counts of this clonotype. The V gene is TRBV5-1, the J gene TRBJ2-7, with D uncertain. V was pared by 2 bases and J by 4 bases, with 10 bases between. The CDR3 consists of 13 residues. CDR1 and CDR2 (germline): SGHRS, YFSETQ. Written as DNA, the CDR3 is TGCGCCAGCAGCTTTAACTCCCTATACGAGCAGTACTTC. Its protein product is CASSFNSLYEQYF.

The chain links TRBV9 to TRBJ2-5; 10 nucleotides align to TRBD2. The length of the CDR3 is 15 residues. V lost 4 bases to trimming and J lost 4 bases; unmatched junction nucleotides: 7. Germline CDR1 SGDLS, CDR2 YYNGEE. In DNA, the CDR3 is TGTGCCAGCAGCCCTAGCGGGGGTTCGCTAGAGACCCAGTACTTC. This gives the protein CASSPSGGSLETQYF.

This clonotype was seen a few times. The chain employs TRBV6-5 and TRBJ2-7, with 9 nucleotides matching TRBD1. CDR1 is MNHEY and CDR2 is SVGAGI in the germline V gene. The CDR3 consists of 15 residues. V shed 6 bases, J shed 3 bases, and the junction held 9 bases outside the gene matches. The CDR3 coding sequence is TGTGCCAGCAGGAGACCGACAGGGGGACTCTACGAGCAGTACTTC. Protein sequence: CASRRPTGGLYEQYF.

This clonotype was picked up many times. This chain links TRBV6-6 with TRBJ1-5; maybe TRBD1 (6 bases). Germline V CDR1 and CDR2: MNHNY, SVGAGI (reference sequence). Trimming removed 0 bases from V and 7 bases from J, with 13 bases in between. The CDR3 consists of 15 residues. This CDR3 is CASSYSAGAGQPQHF. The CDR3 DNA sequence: TGTGCCAGCAGTTACTCGGCAGGGGCGGGACAGCCCCAGCATTTT.

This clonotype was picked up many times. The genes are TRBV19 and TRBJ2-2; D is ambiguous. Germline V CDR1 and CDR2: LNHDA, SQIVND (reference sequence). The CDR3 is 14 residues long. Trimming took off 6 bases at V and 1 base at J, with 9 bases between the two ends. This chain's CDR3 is CASRVSLNTGELFF. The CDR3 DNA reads TGTGCCAGTAGAGTGTCCCTGAACACCGGGGAGCTGTTTTTT.

CDR3 sequence (DNA): TGTGCCAGCAGCCCAGACAGGGTAGCCAAAGAGACCCAGTACTTC. Translating gives CASSPDRVAKETQYF. This chain joins TRBV12-3 or TRBV12-4 and TRBJ2-5; 7 bases align to TRBD1. V lost 6 bases and J lost 3; bases outside the gene matches: 10. The CDR3 length is 15 residues.